These 18 T cell receptor beta chains came from one sample sequenced in a study of monozygotic twins with inflammatory bowel disease. Following a re-call of the 5' RACE reads, TCRdb has one entry per CDR3 protein and lacks DNA. This sample's clone table lists approximately 160,000 distinct CDR3 sequences. The sample comprised blood. All receptors come from a human donor with ulcerative colitis or Crohn's disease, or a healthy co-twin of an affected twin (not recorded which).

The V call is TRBV10-3, the J call TRBJ1-2; TCRdb's assignment of TRBD1 cannot be checked, as there is no DNA. The germline gives CDR1 ENHRY, CDR2 SYGVKD. This CDR3 contains 14 residues. CDR3 sequence: CAISRETGTYGYTF.

This sequence joins TRBV4-3 and TRBJ2-5; TCRdb's D call, TRBD1, is unchecked because there is no DNA. Germline lookup yields CDR1 LGHNA and CDR2 YSLEER. The CDR3 runs 15 residues. This chain's CDR3 is CASSSGQGAQETQYF.

The chain links TRBV28 to TRBJ1-2. The CDR3 is 15 residues long. Germline-derived CDR1 and CDR2 are MDHEN and SYDVKM. This CDR3 is CASSLNGRANYGYTF.

The chain joins TRBV5-1 to TRBJ2-5. Germline CDR1 is SGHRS and CDR2 is YFSETQ. CDR3 length: 12 residues. The CDR3 is CASSLVGETQYF. Using reference TRBV5-1 and TRBJ2-5 for the parts outside the CDR3, the full variable domain is KAGVTQTPRYLIKTRGQQVTLSCSPISGHRSVSWYQQTPGQGLQFLFEYFSETQRNKGNFPGRFSGRQFSNSRSEMNVSTLELGDSALYLCASSLVGETQYFGPGTRLLVL.

The genes are TRBV10-2 and TRBJ2-5; TCRdb indicates TRBD2, and absent DNA this call remains unverified. The CDR3 contains 17 residues. Germline V gene data show CDR1 as WSHSY and CDR2 as SAAADI. The CDR3 reads CASSRGLSGASYETQYF.

This chain uses TRBV20-1 with TRBJ2-2; TCRdb designates TRBD2, a call that cannot be tested without DNA. From germline, CDR1 is DFQATT and CDR2 SNEGSKA (reference sequence). This CDR3 contains 15 residues. The CDR3 reads CSARISGSNTGELFF.

This chain joins TRBV7-8 and TRBJ2-3; without DNA, the TCRdb call of TRBD2 cannot be checked. The CDR3 covers 16 residues. Germline lookup yields CDR1 SGHVS and CDR2 FQNEAQ. The CDR3 reads CASSDRLAGGTDTQYF.

The rearrangement links TRBV29-1 to TRBJ2-3; the TCRdb call, TRBD1, lacks DNA for checking. Germline loops: CDR1 SQVTM, CDR2 ANQGSEA. CDR3 length: 16 residues. The CDR3 loop is CSVTGTAHSYTDTQYF.

The V gene is TRBV12-3 or TRBV12-4, the J gene TRBJ1-2. This CDR3 region has 12 residues. CDR3 sequence: CASSPDDLGYTF.

The rearrangement joins TRBV5-1 to TRBJ2-3; TCRdb proposes TRBD2, but this gene call is untestable without DNA. CDR1 is SGHRS and CDR2 is YFSETQ in the germline V gene. The CDR3 is 14 residues long. The CDR3 spells CASSSGGNTDTQYF.

The J gene is TRBJ2-7, the V gene TRBV10-3; TCRdb calls TRBD1, which cannot be checked without DNA. This CDR3 is 12 amino acids long. Germline lookup yields CDR1 ENHRY and CDR2 SYGVKD. The CDR3 here is CAISSQDYEQYF.

This chain joins TRBV12-5 and TRBJ2-1; TCRdb lists TRBD2, though no DNA is available to test this call. The CDR3 sequence is 15 residues long. From germline, CDR1 is LGHNT and CDR2 FRNRAP. Here the CDR3 reads CASGQTSGIWGEQFF.

The V call is TRBV11-2, the J call TRBJ2-1. The length of the CDR3 is 12 residues. The germline V gene encodes CDR1 SGHAT and CDR2 FQNNGV. This CDR3 is CASSKGPLEQFF. The full variable domain, in which reference TRBV11-2 and TRBJ2-1 provide the parts outside the CDR3, is EAGVAQSPRYKIIEKRQSVAFWCNPISGHATLYWYQQILGQGPKLLIQFQNNGVVDDSQLPKDRFSAERLKGVDSTLKIQPAKLEDSAVYLCASSKGPLEQFFGPGTRLTVL.

V is TRBV12-3 or TRBV12-4 and J is TRBJ1-2; lacking DNA, the TRBD1 call made by TCRdb goes unchecked. This CDR3 region has 14 residues. The CDR3 here is CASSYRVWNYGYTF.

This chain connects TRBV20-1 to TRBJ2-2. The germline V gene has CDR1 DFQATT and CDR2 SNEGSKA (reference sequence). The CDR3 loop spans 15 amino acids. CDR3 sequence reads: CSAPPSGRNTGELFF.

The chain joins TRBV19 to TRBJ2-7; checking the TCRdb D call of TRBD1 is not possible without DNA. Germline V lookup: CDR1 LNHDA, CDR2 SQIVND (reference sequence). The length of the CDR3 is 12 residues. The CDR3 sequence is CASSIYSGEQYF.

V is TRBV27 and J is TRBJ1-1. Looked up from germline, CDR1 is MNHEY and CDR2 is SMNVEV (reference sequence). The CDR3 consists of 12 residues. The CDR3 reads CASRAWDSEAFF.

The genes are TRBV5-1 and TRBJ1-6. This CDR3 is 16 amino acids long. Germline V lookup: CDR1 SGHRS, CDR2 YFSETQ. The CDR3 loop is CASSLVSAQHNSPLHF. The full variable domain, rest sourced from reference TRBV5-1 and TRBJ1-6, is KAGVTQTPRYLIKTRGQQVTLSCSPISGHRSVSWYQQTPGQGLQFLFEYFSETQRNKGNFPGRFSGRQFSNSRSEMNVSTLELGDSALYLCASSLVSAQHNSPLHFGNGTRLTVT.